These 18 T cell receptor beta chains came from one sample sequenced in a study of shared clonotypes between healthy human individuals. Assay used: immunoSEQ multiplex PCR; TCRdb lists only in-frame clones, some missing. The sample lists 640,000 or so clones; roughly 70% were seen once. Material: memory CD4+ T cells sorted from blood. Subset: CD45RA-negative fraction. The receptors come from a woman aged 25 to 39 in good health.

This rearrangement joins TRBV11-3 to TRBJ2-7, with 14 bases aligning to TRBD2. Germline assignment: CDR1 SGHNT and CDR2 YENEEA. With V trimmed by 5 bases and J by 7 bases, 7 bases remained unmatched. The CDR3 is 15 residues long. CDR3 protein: CASSQGTSGSGEQYF. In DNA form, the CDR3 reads TGTGCCAGCAGCCAGGGGACTAGCGGGAGCGGTGAGCAGTACTTC.

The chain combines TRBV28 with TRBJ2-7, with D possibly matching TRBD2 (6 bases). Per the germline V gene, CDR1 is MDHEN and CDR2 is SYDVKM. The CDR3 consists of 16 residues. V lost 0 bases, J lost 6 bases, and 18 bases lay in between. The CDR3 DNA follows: TGTGCCAGCAGTTTATGGCGGAGGGCCGGTTTCCCCGAGCAGTACTTC. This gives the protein CASSLWRRAGFPEQYF.

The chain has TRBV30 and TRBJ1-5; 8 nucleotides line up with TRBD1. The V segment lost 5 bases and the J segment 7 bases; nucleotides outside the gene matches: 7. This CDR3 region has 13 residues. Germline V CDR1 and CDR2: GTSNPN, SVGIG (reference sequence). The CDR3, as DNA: TGTGCCTGGGATCAGGGGGCGAGACAGCCCCAGCATTTT. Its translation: CAWDQGARQPQHF.

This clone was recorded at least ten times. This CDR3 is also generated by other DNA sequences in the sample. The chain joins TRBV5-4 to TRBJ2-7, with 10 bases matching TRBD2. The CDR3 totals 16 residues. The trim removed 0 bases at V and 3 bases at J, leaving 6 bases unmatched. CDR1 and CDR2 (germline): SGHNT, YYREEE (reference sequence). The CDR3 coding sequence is TGTGCCAGCAGCTTGGGACTAGCGGGTGATCTCTACGAGCAGTACTTC. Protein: CASSLGLAGDLYEQYF.

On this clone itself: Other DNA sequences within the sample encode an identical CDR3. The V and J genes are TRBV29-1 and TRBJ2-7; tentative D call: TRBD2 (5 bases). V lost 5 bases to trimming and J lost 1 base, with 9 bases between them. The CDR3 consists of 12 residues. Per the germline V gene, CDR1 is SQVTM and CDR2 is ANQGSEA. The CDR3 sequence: CSVIRDSYEQYF. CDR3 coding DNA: TGCAGCGTTATCCGGGATTCCTACGAGCAGTACTTC.

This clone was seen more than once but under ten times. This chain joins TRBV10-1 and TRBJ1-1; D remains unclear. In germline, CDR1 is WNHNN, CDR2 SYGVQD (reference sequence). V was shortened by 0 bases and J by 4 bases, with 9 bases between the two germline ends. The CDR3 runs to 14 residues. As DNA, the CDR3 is TGCGCCAGCAGTGAGTCGCGGCAGGCCACTGAAGCTTTCTTT. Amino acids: CASSESRQATEAFF.

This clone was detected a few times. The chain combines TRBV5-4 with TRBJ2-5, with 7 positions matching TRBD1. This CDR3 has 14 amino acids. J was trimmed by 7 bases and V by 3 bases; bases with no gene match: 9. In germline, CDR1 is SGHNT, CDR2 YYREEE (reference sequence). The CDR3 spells CASSSQRGPGTQYF. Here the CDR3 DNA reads TGTGCCAGCAGCTCCCAAAGGGGGCCGGGGACCCAGTACTTC.

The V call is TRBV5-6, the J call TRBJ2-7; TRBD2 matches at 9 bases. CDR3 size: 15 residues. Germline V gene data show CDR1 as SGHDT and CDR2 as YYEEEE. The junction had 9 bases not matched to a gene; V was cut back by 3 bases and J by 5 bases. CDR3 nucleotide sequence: TGTGCCAGCAGCTCCAGTAGCGGGAGCCCCCACGAGCAGTACTTC. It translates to CASSSSSGSPHEQYF.

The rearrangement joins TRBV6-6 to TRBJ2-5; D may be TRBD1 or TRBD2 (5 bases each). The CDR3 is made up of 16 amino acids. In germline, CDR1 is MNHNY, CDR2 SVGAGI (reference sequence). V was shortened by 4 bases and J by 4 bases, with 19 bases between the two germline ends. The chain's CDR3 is CASSWPPTGPTETQYF. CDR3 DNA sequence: TGTGCCAGCAGTTGGCCGCCTACGGGACCTACAGAGACCCAGTACTTC.

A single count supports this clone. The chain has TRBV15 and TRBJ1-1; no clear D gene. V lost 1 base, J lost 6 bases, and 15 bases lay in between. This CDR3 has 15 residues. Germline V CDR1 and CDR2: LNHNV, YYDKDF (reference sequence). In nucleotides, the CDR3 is TGTGCCACCAGCAGAGGAGGTACCGGAGACGCTGAAGCTTTCTTT. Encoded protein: CATSRGGTGDAEAFF.

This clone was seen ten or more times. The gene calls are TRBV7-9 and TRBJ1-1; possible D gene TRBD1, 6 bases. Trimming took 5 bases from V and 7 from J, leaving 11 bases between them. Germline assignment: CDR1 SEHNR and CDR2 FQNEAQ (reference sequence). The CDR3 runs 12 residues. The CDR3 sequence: CASSTTTGEAFF. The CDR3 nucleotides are TGTGCCAGCAGCACAACGACAGGTGAAGCTTTCTTT.

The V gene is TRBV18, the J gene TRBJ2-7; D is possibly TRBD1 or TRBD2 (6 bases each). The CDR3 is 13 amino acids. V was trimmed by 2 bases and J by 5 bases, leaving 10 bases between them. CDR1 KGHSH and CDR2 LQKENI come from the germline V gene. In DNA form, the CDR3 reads TGTGCCAGCTCACCAACGGGGGCCCACGAGCAGTACTTC. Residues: CASSPTGAHEQYF.

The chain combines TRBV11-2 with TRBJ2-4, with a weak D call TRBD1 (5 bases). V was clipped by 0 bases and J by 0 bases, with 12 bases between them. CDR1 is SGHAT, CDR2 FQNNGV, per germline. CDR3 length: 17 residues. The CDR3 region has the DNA TGTGCCAGCAGCTTAGACAACGGACATTTAGCCAAAAACATTCAGTACTTC. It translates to CASSLDNGHLAKNIQYF.

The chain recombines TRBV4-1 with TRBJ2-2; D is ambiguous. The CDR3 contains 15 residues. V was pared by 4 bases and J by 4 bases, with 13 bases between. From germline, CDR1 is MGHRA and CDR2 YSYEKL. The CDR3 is CASSPPNVRTGELFF. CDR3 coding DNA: TGCGCCAGCAGCCCCCCTAATGTTCGCACCGGGGAGCTGTTTTTT.

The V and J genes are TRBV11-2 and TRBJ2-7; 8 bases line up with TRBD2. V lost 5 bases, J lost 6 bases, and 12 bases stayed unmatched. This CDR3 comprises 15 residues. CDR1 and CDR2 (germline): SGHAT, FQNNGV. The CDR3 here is CASSSPAGRAPEQYF. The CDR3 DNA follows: TGTGCCAGCAGCAGCCCGGCCGGGAGGGCCCCCGAGCAGTACTTC.

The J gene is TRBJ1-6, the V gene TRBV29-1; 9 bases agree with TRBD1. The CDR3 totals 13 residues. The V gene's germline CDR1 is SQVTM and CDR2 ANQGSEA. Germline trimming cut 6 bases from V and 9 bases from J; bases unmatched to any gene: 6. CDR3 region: CSVGDRAGSPLHF. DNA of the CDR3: TGCAGCGTGGGGGACAGGGCGGGTTCACCCCTCCACTTT.

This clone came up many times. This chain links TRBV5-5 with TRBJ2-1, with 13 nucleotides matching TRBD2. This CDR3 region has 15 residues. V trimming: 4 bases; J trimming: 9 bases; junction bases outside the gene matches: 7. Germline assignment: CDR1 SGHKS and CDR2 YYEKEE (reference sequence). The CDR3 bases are TGTGCCAGCAGCGCCGGGACTAGCGGGAATTTTGAGCAGTTCTTC. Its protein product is CASSAGTSGNFEQFF.

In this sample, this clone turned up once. The chain's CDR3 is CASTARWARETQYF. The CDR3 region has the DNA TGTGCCAGCACCGCGAGGTGGGCACGGGAGACCCAGTACTTC. This chain uses TRBV9 with TRBJ2-5; no firm D call. V was cut by 6 bases and J by 5 bases, with 17 bases left in between. Germline V lookup: CDR1 SGDLS, CDR2 YYNGEE. The CDR3 contains 14 residues.